The clone carrying this T cell receptor (beta chain) was recorded only once. Repertoires were generated with immunoSEQ multiplex PCR, while TCRdb's copy carries only in-frame clones and drops some. This table has around 80,000 clones, about four fifths appearing once. The CDR3 extends over 15 amino acids. Germline lookup yields CDR1 SGHNT and CDR2 YYREEE (reference sequence). Losses at the gene ends were 4 bases for V and 4 bases for J; bases not matched to a gene: 8. This record comes from a study of blood T cell repertoires in COVID-19. At the level of the study: The United States, Italy and Spain supplied acute and convalescent COVID-19 samples.

The sequenced sample consisted of peripheral blood. The J gene is TRBJ2-7, the V gene TRBV5-4; TRBD1 matches at 10 bases. This TCR came from a human donor in a cohort sampled during active COVID-19. Written as DNA, the CDR3 is TGTGCCAGCAGCCAAACCCCGGGACAGGGGTACGAGCAGTACTTC. Translation gives CASSQTPGQGYEQYF.